This T cell receptor beta chain was sequenced for a study of shared clonotypes between healthy human individuals. Overall study context: The plates for each donor numbered three CD4 naive, three CD4 memory, two CD8 naive and one CD8 memory.

The length of the CDR3 is 16 residues. Germline values: CDR1 LNHNV, CDR2 YYDKDF (reference sequence). Trimming stripped 0 bases from V and 2 bases from J, with 12 bases between. Findings and caveats of the study: Clonotypes shared by all four donors outscored non-shared clonotypes in generation probability.

CD45RO-negative, CCR7-selected cells formed the naive CD8 fraction, which excluded terminally differentiated effector memory CD45RA+ cells. Method: immunoSEQ multiplex PCR; TCRdb's copy keeps in-frame clones and lacks some. In the table there are about 2.2 million clones, 93% of which are singletons. As regards this clone: Its antigen is undetermined.

This sequence originates from a man aged 18 to 35 in good health. Some clones in this sample may be carry-over from other donors' samples. The sequenced sample consisted of naive CD8+ T cells from PBMCs. The rearrangement links TRBV15 to TRBJ2-3; D is perhaps TRBD2 (5 bases). CDR3 loop: CATSRDLAGLTDTQYF. The CDR3 nucleotides read TGTGCCACCAGCAGAGATCTGGCAGGACTCACAGATACGCAGTATTTT. The variable domain in full, completed from reference TRBV15 and TRBJ2-3, reads DAMVIQNPRYQVTQFGKPVTLSCSQTLNHNVMYWYQQKSSQAPKLLFHYYDKDFNNEADTPDNFQSRRPNTSFCFLDIRSPGLGDTAMYLCATSRDLAGLTDTQYFGPGTRLTVL.